What follows are 8 T cell receptor beta chains derived from one specimen sequenced in a study of response to subunit inactivated influenza vaccine. Each CDR3 protein is one row after TCRdb ran MiXCR on the RT-PCR reads. The sample contains about 480,000 distinct CDR3 sequences, 10% to 15% of which appear only once. The specimen comprised PBMCs from blood, sampled 40 to 50 days after vaccination. These receptors originate from a man aged 50-59 years who received an inactivated influenza vaccine.

This clonotype has a count of ten or more. The genes are TRBV20-1 and TRBJ2-1; 12 bases map to TRBD2. J was trimmed by 2 bases and V by 6 bases; bases with no gene match: 5. CDR1 DFQATT and CDR2 SNEGSKA come from the germline V gene (reference sequence). The CDR3 is 15 residues long. The CDR3: CSAAGLAGTYNEQFF. As DNA, the CDR3 is TGCAGTGCCGCAGGACTAGCGGGAACCTACAATGAGCAGTTCTTC.

This clonotype was seen repeatedly, ten times or more. The rearrangement joins TRBV12-3 or TRBV12-4 to TRBJ2-7, with D unclear. CDR3 length equals 13 residues. V lost 3 bases and J lost 2, with 8 bases in between. Written as DNA, the CDR3 is TGTGCCAGCAGTTTTGAAGTTACCTACGAGCAGTACTTC. Translated: CASSFEVTYEQYF.

The table lists this clonotype with a few counts. This sequence joins TRBV29-1 and TRBJ1-1; 7 bases line up with TRBD1. The CDR3 is made up of 13 amino acids. Germline trimming cut 7 bases from V and 4 bases from J; bases unmatched to any gene: 9. Per germline, CDR1 SQVTM and CDR2 ANQGSEA. The CDR3 DNA follows: TGCAGCGCAAGACAGGGAGGACGCACTGAAGCTTTCTTT. Its translation: CSARQGGRTEAFF. The variable domain in full, with the rest retrieved from reference TRBV29-1 and TRBJ1-1, is SAVISQKPSRDICQRGTSLTIQCQVDSQVTMMFWYRQQPGQSLTLIATANQGSEATYESGFVIDKFPISRPNLTFSTLTVSNMSPEDSSIYLCSARQGGRTEAFFGQGTRLTVV.

Only a few counts were recorded for this clonotype. The chain links TRBV3-1 to TRBJ2-7, with D possibly TRBD2 on 5 matching bases. With 5 bases removed from V and 7 bases from J, the gap between germline ends came to 18 bases. The CDR3 runs 14 residues. Per the germline V gene, CDR1 is LGHDT and CDR2 is YNNKEL (reference sequence). CDR3 DNA: TGTGCCAGCAGCAAAGGACCGGATCGAGGGGAGCAGTACTTC. It encodes CASSKGPDRGEQYF.

This clonotype was seen ten or more times. This chain uses TRBV4-3 with TRBJ1-2; 9 nucleotides match TRBD1. CDR1 LGHNA and CDR2 YSLEER come from the germline V gene. V was pared by 1 base and J by 5 bases, with 5 bases of the junction left unmatched. The CDR3 is 15 amino acids. CDR3 protein: CASSQADRGGYGYTF. The CDR3 nucleotides are TGCGCCAGCAGCCAAGCTGACAGGGGGGGTTATGGCTACACCTTC.

The rearrangement links TRBV5-1 to TRBJ2-3; 15 positions match TRBD2. The CDR3 has 15 residues. Trimming at V came to 4 bases and at J to 5 bases, leaving 2 bases not matched to a gene. CDR1 and CDR2 (germline): SGHRS, YFSETQ. The CDR3 DNA is TGCGCCAGCAGCGCGGGACTAGCGGGAGGAGATACGCAGTATTTT. Translated, it gives CASSAGLAGGDTQYF.

This clonotype was detected many times. This chain uses TRBV12-3 or TRBV12-4 with TRBJ2-1; 8 bases match TRBD2. Unmatched junction bases numbered 10, after V lost 9 bases and J lost 9 bases. The CDR3 loop spans 13 amino acids. The CDR3 coding sequence is TGTGCCAGTGGGAGAAGCGGGAGTAGTGAGCAGTTCTTC. It translates to CASGRSGSSEQFF.

The chain employs TRBV4-3 and TRBJ1-2; a weak D match, TRBD1 (6 bases). V lost 4 bases to trimming and J lost 0 bases, with 15 bases between them. The CDR3 spans 16 residues. From germline, CDR1 is LGHNA and CDR2 YSLEER. The CDR3 sequence is CASSRSRTDTNYGYTF. DNA of the CDR3: TGCGCCAGCAGCCGTTCCAGGACAGACACTAACTATGGCTACACCTTC.